This entry is about one T cell receptor (beta chain). The V gene's germline CDR1 is SGHKS and CDR2 YYEKEE (reference sequence). The CDR3 covers 15 residues. Trimming took off 2 bases at V and 0 bases at J, with 9 bases between the two ends. This specimen comes from a study of blood T cell repertoires in COVID-19. The method was immunoSEQ multiplex PCR; TCRdb's version includes in-frame clones alone and lacks a portion of them. The table records some 80,000 clones, over 80% of them present only once. Sequenced material: peripheral blood. The origin of this receptor is a human donor in a cohort sampled during active COVID-19. The rearrangement joins TRBV5-5 to TRBJ2-4; the D gene is possibly TRBD2 (6 bases). The DNA for the CDR3 is TGTGCCAGCAGCTTCGGGGGACTAGCCAAAAACATTCAGTACTTC. Its translation: CASSFGGLAKNIQYF.